This TCR beta chain was documented in a study of cytomegalovirus exposure and HLA in healthy donors. General study results and limits: Among TCR sequences, most were rare, though some public TCRs appeared in many donors.

This clone came up a few times. What it binds is unknown. V was trimmed by 8 bases and J by 2 bases, leaving 9 bases between them. Per the germline V gene, CDR1 is MDHEN and CDR2 is SYDVKM. The CDR3 spans 12 residues. The PCR ran on 60 Vbeta and 13 Jbeta primers. In the original workflow: Approximately 11 million of tens of millions of unique TCR beta chains were shared, per a later count. Clones were sequenced by immunoSEQ multiplex PCR, and TCRdb holds only the in-frame ones, with some missing. From that table come the V and J calls and clone size; the DNA was used to work out D and trimming. The profile shows roughly 100,000 clones, roughly 80% of them singletons.

The sequencing input was PBMCs. This receptor was identified in a man over 45 in good health and CMV-seropositive. The rearrangement links TRBV28 to TRBJ1-1; D is possibly TRBD1 (6 bases). DNA for the CDR3: TGTGCCAGCCGAGGGGGAAACACTGAAGCTTTCTTT. Its translation: CASRGGNTEAFF.